This T cell receptor beta chain was retrieved from a study of CD8 T cells in Susac syndrome. CDR3 length: 16 residues. The ends were cut back, 0 bases at V and 0 bases at J, with 14 bases in the middle. The germline V gene has CDR1 DFQATT and CDR2 SNEGSKA (reference sequence). The RNA, about 0.45 to 1 ug, was put through reverse transcription using random hexamers. TCRdb itself ran the immunoSEQ multiplex PCR reads through MiXCR, one entry per CDR3 protein. The top ten clones hold under 0.095% of a sample with 200,000 or so distinct CDR3 sequences, roughly 96% of them seen once. This sequence joins TRBV20-1 and TRBJ1-1; D gene uncertain. Sequencing was performed on CD4+ T cells from PBMCs. The receptor was derived from a human donor with multiple sclerosis. CDR3 amino acids: CSARETWASMNTEAFF. The CDR3 region has the DNA TGCAGTGCTAGAGAAACATGGGCCTCGATGAACACTGAAGCTTTCTTT.